This TCR beta chain was observed in a study of cytomegalovirus exposure and HLA in healthy donors. At sampling all donors were nominally healthy, likely with unrecorded immune exposures. This CDR3 has 16 residues. Germline V gives CDR1 MNHEY, CDR2 SVGAGI. Trimming took off 2 bases at V and 0 bases at J, with 8 bases between the two ends. Both 60 Vbeta primers and 13 Jbeta primers went into the PCR. Measured with immunoSEQ multiplex PCR; TCRdb has only the in-frame clones, and not every one. The repertoire holds about 150,000 clones, 74% seen once, with approximately 2.3% in the top ten. A note on this clone: Its target is not known.

Overall study findings and caveats: Many donors carried some public TCRs, although rarity characterized most TCR sequences.

The sequencing sample was made of PBMCs. This rearrangement joins TRBV6-5 to TRBJ1-6, with no clear D. This TCR derives from a man in his thirties or forties in good health and CMV-seronegative. The CDR3 loop reads CASSYPSSSYNSPLHF. For the CDR3, the DNA is TGTGCCAGCAGTTACCCGTCCAGCTCCTATAATTCACCCCTCCACTTT.